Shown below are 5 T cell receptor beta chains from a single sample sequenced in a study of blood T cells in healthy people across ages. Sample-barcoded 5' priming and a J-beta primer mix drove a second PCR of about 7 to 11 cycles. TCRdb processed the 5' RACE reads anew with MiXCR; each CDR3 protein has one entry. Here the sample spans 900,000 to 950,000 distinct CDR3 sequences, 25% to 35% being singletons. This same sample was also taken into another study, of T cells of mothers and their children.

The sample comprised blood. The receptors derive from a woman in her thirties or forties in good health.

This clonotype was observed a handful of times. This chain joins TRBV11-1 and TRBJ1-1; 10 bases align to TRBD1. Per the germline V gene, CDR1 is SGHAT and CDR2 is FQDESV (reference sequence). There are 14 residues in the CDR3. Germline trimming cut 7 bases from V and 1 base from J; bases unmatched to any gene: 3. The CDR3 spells CASTDRGQNTEAFF. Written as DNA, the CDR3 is TGTGCCAGCACAGACAGGGGGCAGAACACTGAAGCTTTCTTT.

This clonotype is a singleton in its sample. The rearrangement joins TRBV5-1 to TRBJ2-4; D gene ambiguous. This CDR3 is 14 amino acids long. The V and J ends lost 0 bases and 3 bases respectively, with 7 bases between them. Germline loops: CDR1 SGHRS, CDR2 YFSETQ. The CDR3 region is CASSLEEDKNIQYF. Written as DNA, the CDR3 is TGCGCCAGCAGCTTGGAAGAGGACAAAAACATTCAGTACTTC.

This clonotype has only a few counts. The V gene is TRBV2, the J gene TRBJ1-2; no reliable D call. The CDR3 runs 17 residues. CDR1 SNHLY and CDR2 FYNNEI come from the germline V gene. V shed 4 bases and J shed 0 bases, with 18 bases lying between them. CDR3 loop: CASSARHYGPPNYGYTF. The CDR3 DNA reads TGTGCCAGCAGTGCCCGACATTACGGACCGCCTAACTATGGCTACACCTTC.

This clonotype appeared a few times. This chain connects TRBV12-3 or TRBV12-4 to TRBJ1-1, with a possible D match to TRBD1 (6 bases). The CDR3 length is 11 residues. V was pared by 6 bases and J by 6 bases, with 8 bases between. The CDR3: CASRRTAEAFF. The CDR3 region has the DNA TGTGCCAGCAGAAGGACAGCTGAAGCTTTCTTT.

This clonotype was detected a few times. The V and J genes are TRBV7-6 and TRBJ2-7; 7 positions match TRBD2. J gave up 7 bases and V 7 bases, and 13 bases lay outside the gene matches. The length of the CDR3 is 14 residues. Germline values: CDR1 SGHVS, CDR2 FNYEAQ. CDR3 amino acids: CASTQAGHYNEQYF. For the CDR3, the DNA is TGTGCCAGCACCCAAGCGGGGCACTACAATGAGCAGTACTTC.